This T cell receptor (beta chain) derives from a study of vaccination and CD4 T cells after COVID-19. Study context: Either a CEFX pool, an HIV-1 Nef pool, or no peptide was added to control cultures.

An Oncomine TCR Beta short-read assay was used to sequence the DNA from cultured CD4+ T cells. TCRdb called the PCR reads again in MiXCR, with one record for every CDR3 protein. There are over 10,000 distinct CDR3 sequences in the sample; 35% occur only once, and 12% lies in the top ten. Points on this clonotype: Its cognate antigen is unknown.

CDR3 length equals 13 residues. Looked up from germline, CDR1 is DFQATT and CDR2 is SNEGSKA (reference sequence). Treatment denoted: approximately nine-day PBMC culture with coronavirus spike peptide pools or control peptides (ViraFEST assay). Fresh replacement IL-2 medium substituted for half the medium on days 3 and 7. J is TRBJ2-7 and V is TRBV20-1; 8 positions match TRBD2. The sequenced material came from CD4+ T cells from blood, cultured in vitro. The receptor's source is a human donor who had recovered from COVID-19. CDR3 in DNA: TGCGGGGCTAGCAACGGGAGGGCCTACGAGCAGTACTTC. Amino acids: CGASNGRAYEQYF.